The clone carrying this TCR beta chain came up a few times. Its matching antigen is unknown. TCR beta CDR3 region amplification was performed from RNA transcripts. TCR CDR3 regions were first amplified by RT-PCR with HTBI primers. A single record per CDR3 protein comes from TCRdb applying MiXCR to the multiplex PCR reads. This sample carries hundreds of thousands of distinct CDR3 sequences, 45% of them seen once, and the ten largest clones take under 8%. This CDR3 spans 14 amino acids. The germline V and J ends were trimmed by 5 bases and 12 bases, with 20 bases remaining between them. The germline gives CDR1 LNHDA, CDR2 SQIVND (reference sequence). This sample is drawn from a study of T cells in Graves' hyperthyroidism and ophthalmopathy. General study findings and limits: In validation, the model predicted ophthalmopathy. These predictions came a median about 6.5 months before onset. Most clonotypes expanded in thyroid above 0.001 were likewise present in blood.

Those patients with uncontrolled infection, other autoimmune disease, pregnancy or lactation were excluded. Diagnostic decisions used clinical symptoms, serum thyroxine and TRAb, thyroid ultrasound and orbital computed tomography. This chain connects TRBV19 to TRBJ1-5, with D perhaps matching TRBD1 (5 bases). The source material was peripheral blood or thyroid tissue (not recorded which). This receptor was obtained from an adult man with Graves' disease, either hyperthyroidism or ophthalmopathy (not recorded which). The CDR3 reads CASSPRWGDTVQHF. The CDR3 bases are TGTGCCAGTAGTCCCCGTTGGGGGGATACGGTCCAGCATTTT. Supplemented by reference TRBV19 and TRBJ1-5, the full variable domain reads DGGITQSPKYLFRKEGQNVTLSCEQNLNHDAMYWYRQDPGQGLRLIYYSQIVNDFQKGDIAEGYSVSREKKESFPLTVTSAQKNPTAFYLCASSPRWGDTVQHFGDGTRLSIL.